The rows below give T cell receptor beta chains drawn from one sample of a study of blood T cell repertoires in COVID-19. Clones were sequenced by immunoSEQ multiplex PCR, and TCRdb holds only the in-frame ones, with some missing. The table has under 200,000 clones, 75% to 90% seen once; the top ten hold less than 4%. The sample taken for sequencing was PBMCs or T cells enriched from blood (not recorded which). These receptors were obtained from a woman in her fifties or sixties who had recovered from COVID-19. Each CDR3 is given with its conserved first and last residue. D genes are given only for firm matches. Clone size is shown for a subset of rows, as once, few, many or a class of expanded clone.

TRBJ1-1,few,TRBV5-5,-,CASSWASNYRVDTEAFF,TGTGCCAGCAGCTGGGCATCAAACTACAGGGTGGATACTGAAGCTTTCTTT
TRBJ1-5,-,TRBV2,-,CASSEANSPGTNQPQHF,TGTGCCAGCAGTGAAGCGAATTCGCCAGGCACGAATCAGCCCCAGCATTTT
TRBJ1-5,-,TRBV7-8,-,CASSLLSRAGVSNQPQHF,TGTGCCAGCAGCTTACTGTCCAGGGCGGGGGTTAGCAATCAGCCCCAGCATTTT
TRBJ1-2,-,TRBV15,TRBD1,CATSRDPGQGYTF,TGTGCCACCAGCAGGGACCCGGGACAGGGCTACACCTTC
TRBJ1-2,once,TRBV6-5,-,CASSLAGIYGYTF,TGTGCCAGCAGTTTGGCAGGGATCTATGGCTACACCTTC
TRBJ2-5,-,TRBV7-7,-,CASSSVLVPETQYF,TGTGCCAGCAGTTCCGTACTAGTTCCCGAGACCCAGTACTTC
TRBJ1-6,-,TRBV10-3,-,CAISERGYGSPLHF,TGTGCCATCAGTGAAAGGGGGTATGGTTCACCCCTCCACTTT
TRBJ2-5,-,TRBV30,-,CAWSVGAETQYF,TGTGCCTGGAGTGTAGGAGCGGAGACCCAGTACTTC
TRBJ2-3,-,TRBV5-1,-,CASSWGGAADTQYF,TGCGCCAGCAGTTGGGGCGGGGCGGCAGATACGCAGTATTTT
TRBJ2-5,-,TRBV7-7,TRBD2,CASSQSLAGEETQYF,TGTGCCAGCAGCCAATCACTAGCGGGGGAAGAGACCCAGTACTTC
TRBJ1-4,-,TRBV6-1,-,CASSEGFSGVGEKLFF,TGTGCCAGCAGTGAAGGTTTTTCAGGGGTCGGCGAAAAACTGTTTTTT
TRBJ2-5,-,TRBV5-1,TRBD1,CASSLRGPQETQYF,TGCGCCAGCAGCTTGAGGGGGCCCCAAGAGACCCAGTACTTC
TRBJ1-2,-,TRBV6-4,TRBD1,CASRDRVNGDYGYTF,TGTGCCAGCCGGGACAGGGTAAATGGGGACTATGGCTACACCTTC
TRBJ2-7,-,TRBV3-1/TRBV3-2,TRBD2,CASSSSGGATYEQYF,TGTGCCAGCAGCTCCAGCGGGGGGGCAACCTACGAGCAGTACTTC
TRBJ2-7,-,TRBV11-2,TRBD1,CASSLQPRDRGYSYEQYF,TGTGCCAGCAGCTTGCAACCCCGGGACAGGGGCTACTCCTACGAGCAGTACTTC
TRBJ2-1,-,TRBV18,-,CASSPIRDSYNEQFF,TGTGCCAGCTCACCAATCCGAGACTCCTACAATGAGCAGTTCTTC
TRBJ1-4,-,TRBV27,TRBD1,CASSYQTGTANEKLFF,TGTGCCAGCAGTTACCAAACCGGGACAGCTAATGAAAAACTGTTTTTT
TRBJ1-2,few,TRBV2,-,CASKKRQSNYGYTF,TGTGCCAGCAAGAAGAGACAGAGTAACTATGGCTACACCTTC
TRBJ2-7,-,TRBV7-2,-,CASSPGRPSYEQYF,TGTGCCAGCAGCCCCGGGAGACCAAGCTACGAGCAGTACTTC
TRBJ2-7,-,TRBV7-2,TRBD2,CASSLASGLAGGEQYF,TGTGCCAGCAGCTTAGCGTCCGGACTAGCGGGGGGCGAGCAGTACTTC
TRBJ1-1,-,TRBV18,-,CASSPGQNTEAFF,TGTGCCAGCTCACCGGGACAGAACACTGAAGCTTTCTTT
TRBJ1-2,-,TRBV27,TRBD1,CASSLAGTGGERTGYTF,TGTGCCAGCAGTCTAGCCGGGACAGGGGGCGAGAGGACTGGCTACACCTTC
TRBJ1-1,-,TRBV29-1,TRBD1,CSVERGQGTEAFF,TGCAGCGTTGAAAGGGGACAGGGCACTGAAGCTTTCTTT
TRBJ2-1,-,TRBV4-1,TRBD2,CASSQGPGGVNEQFF,TGCGCCAGCAGCCAAGGCCCCGGGGGGGTCAATGAGCAGTTCTTC
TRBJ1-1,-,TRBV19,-,CASSTPGNTEAFF,TGTGCCAGTAGTACCCCAGGGAACACTGAAGCTTTCTTT
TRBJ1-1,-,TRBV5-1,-,CASRGGTEAFF,TGCGCCAGCAGAGGAGGGACTGAAGCTTTCTTT
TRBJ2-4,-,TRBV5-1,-,CASASTALAKNIQYF,TGCGCCAGCGCATCGACAGCCCTAGCCAAAAACATTCAGTACTTC
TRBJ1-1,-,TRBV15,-,CATSSFTEAFF,TGTGCCACCTCCTCGTTTACTGAAGCTTTCTTT
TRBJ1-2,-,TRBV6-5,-,CASSQLYGGYTF,TGTGCCAGCAGCCAACTCTACGGTGGCTACACCTTC
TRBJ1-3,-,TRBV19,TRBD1,CASSTPGQGIAGNTIYF,TGTGCCAGTAGTACACCGGGACAGGGTATCGCTGGAAACACCATATATTTT
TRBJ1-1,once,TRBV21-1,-,CASSKEVRGLNTEAFF,TGTGCCAGCAGCAAAGAGGTGCGGGGGCTGAACACTGAAGCTTTCTTT
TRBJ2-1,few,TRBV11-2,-,CASSFLSGPGHEQFF,TGTGCCAGCAGCTTCCTTAGCGGCCCCGGACATGAGCAGTTCTTC
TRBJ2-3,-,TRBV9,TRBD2,CASSPRGGTDTQYF,TGTGCCAGCAGCCCGCGGGGGGGCACAGATACGCAGTATTTT
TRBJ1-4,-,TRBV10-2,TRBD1,CASSGPGTGVLTNEKLFF,TGCGCCAGCAGTGGGCCCGGGACAGGGGTCTTAACTAATGAAAAACTGTTTTTT
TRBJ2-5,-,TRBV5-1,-,CASSSLRGEKETQYF,TGCGCCAGCAGCTCCCTAAGGGGCGAGAAAGAGACCCAGTACTTC
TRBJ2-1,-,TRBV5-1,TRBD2,CASSLDRGGVNEQFF,TGCGCCAGCAGCTTGGATCGCGGGGGGGTCAATGAGCAGTTCTTC
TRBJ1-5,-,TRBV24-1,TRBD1,CATSDITHDRAYNQPQHF,TGTGCCACCAGTGATATTACACATGACAGGGCTTACAATCAGCCCCAGCATTTT
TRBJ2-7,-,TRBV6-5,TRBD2,CASTRLAGDYEQYF,TGTGCCAGCACTCGACTAGCGGGGGACTACGAGCAGTACTTC
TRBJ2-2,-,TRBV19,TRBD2,CASTLLAGGPGGELFF,TGTGCCAGTACCCTTCTAGCGGGGGGGCCCGGCGGGGAGCTGTTTTTT
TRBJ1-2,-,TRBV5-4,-,CASRPAGVTNYGYTF,TGTGCCAGCAGACCCGCGGGGGTAACTAACTATGGCTACACCTTC
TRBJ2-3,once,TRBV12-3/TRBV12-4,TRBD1,CATWTGLGDTQYF,TGTGCCACCTGGACAGGGCTGGGAGATACGCAGTATTTT
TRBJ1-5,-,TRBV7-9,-,CASSLSGGVSNQPQHF,TGTGCCAGCAGCTTATCGGGAGGGGTAAGCAATCAGCCCCAGCATTTT
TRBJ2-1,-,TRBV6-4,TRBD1,CASSEQGNEQFF,TGTGCCAGCAGTGAACAGGGGAACGAGCAGTTCTTC
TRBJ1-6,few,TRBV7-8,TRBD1,CASSGRGPYNSPLHF,TGTGCCAGCAGCGGCAGGGGGCCCTATAATTCACCCCTCCACTTT
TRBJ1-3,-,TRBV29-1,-,CSVVQGNTIYF,TGCAGCGTTGTTCAGGGAAACACCATATATTTT
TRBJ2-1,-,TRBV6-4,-,CASSEQQGYNEQFF,TGTGCCAGCAGTGAACAACAGGGTTACAATGAGCAGTTCTTC